This TCR beta chain was retrieved from a study of T cell changes during pregnancy in multiple sclerosis. Sequencing was performed with immunoSEQ multiplex PCR; in TCRdb, only in-frame clones are kept and a portion is missing. The sample lists tens of thousands of clones, around nine tenths seen once, with about 0.52% in the top ten. Germline CDR1 reads LNHNV; CDR2 reads YYDKDF (reference sequence). CDR3 size: 21 residues. The V segment lost 1 base and the J segment 4 bases; nucleotides outside the gene matches: 19. The receptor was derived from a female donor with multiple sclerosis, enrolled in a pregnancy study. Sequencing was performed on CD4+ T cells from peripheral blood mononuclear cells, taken in the second trimester of pregnancy. The chain uses TRBV15 and TRBJ1-2, with TRBD1 matching 12 bases. The CDR3 is CATSRAGYRDRGLRSGYGYTF. DNA for the CDR3: TGTGCCACCAGCAGAGCGGGCTACCGGGACAGGGGGCTAAGGTCGGGCTATGGCTACACCTTC.